This TCR beta chain was observed in a study of T cells in Graves' hyperthyroidism and ophthalmopathy. TCR beta CDR3 region amplification was performed from RNA transcripts. TCR CDR3 regions were first amplified by RT-PCR with HTBI primers. One entry per CDR3 protein results from TCRdb running MiXCR on the multiplex PCR reads. The data show 600,000 to 650,000 distinct CDR3 sequences, under 25% seen once. Individuals with ophthalmopathy presented a Clinical Activity Score of at least 3, a NOSPECS grade of at least 4 and a duration under 3 months. Fresh peripheral blood, roughly 10 ml of it, supplied the PBMCs. J was trimmed by 7 bases and V by 5 bases; bases with no gene match: 7. Germline V gene sequence: CDR1 LNHDA, CDR2 SQIVND (reference sequence). The CDR3 is 14 residues long.

This sequence joins TRBV19 and TRBJ1-2; 10 positions match TRBD1. Sequencing used blood. This clonotype was obtained from a man aged 30-40 years with Graves' ophthalmopathy. CDR3 region: CASSLRQGASGYTF. The CDR3 bases are TGTGCCAGTAGTTTGCGACAGGGGGCGTCTGGCTACACCTTC.